One T cell receptor (beta chain) is described in this entry. The authors reverse transcribed all of the isolated RNA, so sequencing captured expressed TCRB transcripts. The repertoire was sequenced with immunoSEQ multiplex PCR; TCRdb's copy has only in-frame clones and lacks some. The sample includes 130,000 to 150,000 clones, around a tenth of them seen just once. This record comes from a study of beta chain features in type 1 diabetes. Germline CDR1 reads GTSNPN; CDR2 reads SVGIG (reference sequence). This CDR3 contains 15 residues. J was trimmed by 3 bases and V by 0 bases; bases with no gene match: 6.

This TCR was recovered from a man between 18 and 35 years old in good health. The sample consisted of central memory CD4+ T cells from blood. V usage is TRBV30 and J usage is TRBJ2-5, with 8 positions matching TRBD2. CDR3 protein: CAWSVVRGGEETQYF. The DNA of the CDR3 is TGTGCCTGGAGTGTGGTACGGGGGGGCGAAGAGACCCAGTACTTC. Looking up the rest from reference TRBV30 and TRBJ2-5 gives the full variable domain: SQTIHQWPATLVQPVGSPLSLECTVEGTSNPNLYWYRQAAGRGLQLLFYSVGIGQISSEVPQNLSASRPQDRQFILSSKKLLLSDSGFYLCAWSVVRGGEETQYFGPGTRLLVL.